In its sample, the clone carrying this TCR beta chain was seen a few times. Antigen: not known. The sample belongs to a study of beta chain features in type 1 diabetes. In the study overall: Across all samples, roughly 100,000,000 sorted cells were examined. Study-level points and caveats: Type 1 diabetes patients had fewer VDJ junction insertions and more deletions. TCRB CDR3s were moderately but significantly shorter in Type 1 diabetes patients in all four CD4+ subsets.

The isolated RNA, all of it, was reverse transcribed, so expressed TCRB transcripts were what got sequenced. Clones were sequenced by immunoSEQ multiplex PCR, and TCRdb holds only the in-frame ones, with some missing. Among more than 550,000 clones, 11% to 15% were seen once, and the ten largest hold roughly 0.04%. Markers CD45RO/CCR7/CD25/CD127/CD95/CD27 served to sort CD4+ naive, central memory, regulatory and stem cell-like memory cells. The CDR3 is made up of 14 amino acids. The V segment lost 5 bases and the J segment 8 bases; nucleotides outside the gene matches: 8. Germline V gives CDR1 SGHVS, CDR2 FQNEAQ.

The source of this sequence is a man between 18 and 35 years old with type 1 diabetes. Sample: naive CD4+ T cells from blood. The chain has TRBV7-8 and TRBJ2-1; 8 positions match TRBD2. The CDR3 coding sequence is TGTGCCAGCAGCGAAAGCGGGGGCCCGCATGAGCAGTTCTTC. It yields the protein CASSESGGPHEQFF.